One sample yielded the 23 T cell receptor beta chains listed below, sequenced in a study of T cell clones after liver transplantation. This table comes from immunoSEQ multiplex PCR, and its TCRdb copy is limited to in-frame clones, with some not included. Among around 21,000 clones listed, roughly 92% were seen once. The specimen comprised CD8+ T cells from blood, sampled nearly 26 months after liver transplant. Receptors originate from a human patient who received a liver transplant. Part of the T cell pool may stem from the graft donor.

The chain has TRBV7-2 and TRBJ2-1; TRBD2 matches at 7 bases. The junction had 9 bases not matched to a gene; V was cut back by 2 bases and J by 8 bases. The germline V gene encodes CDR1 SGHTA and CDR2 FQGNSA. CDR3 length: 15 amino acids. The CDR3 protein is CASSLTGGGVHEQFF. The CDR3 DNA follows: TGTGCCAGCAGCTTAACGGGAGGCGGTGTCCATGAGCAGTTCTTC.

CDR3 sequence (DNA): TGTGCCAGCAGCGCCCGAACAGGGGGCCGGACAGATACGCAGTATTTT. This translates into CASSARTGGRTDTQYF. The V and J genes are TRBV9 and TRBJ2-3; 9 bases are shared with TRBD1. The V segment lost 3 bases and the J segment 3 bases; nucleotides outside the gene matches: 8. This CDR3 contains 16 residues. CDR1 and CDR2 (germline): SGDLS, YYNGEE.

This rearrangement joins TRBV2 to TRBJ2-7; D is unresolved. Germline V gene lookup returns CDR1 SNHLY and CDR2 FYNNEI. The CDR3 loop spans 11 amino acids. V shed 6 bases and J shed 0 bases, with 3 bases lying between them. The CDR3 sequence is CASRDSYEQYF. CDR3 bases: TGTGCCAGCAGGGACTCCTACGAGCAGTACTTC.

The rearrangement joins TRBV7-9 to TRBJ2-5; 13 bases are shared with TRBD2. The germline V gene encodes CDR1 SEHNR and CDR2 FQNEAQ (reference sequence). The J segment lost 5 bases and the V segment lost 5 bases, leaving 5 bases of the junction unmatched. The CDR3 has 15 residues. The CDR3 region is CASSKLAGGPETQYF. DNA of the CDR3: TGTGCCAGCAGCAAACTAGCGGGAGGGCCGGAGACCCAGTACTTC.

The CDR3 loop is CASSFTGPYQPQHF. In nucleotides, the CDR3 is TGTGCCAGCAGTTTCACAGGGCCGTACCAGCCCCAGCATTTT. The chain couples TRBV2 to TRBJ1-5; maybe TRBD1 (6 bases). The CDR3 runs to 14 residues. Trimming pared 5 bases from V and 7 bases from J, leaving 15 bases between. CDR1 and CDR2 (germline): SNHLY, FYNNEI.

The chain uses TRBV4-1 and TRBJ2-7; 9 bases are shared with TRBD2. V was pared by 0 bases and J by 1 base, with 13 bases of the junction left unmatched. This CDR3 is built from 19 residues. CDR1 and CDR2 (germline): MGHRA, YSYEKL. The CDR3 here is CASSQDSGVSGRMSYEQYF. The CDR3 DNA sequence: TGCGCCAGCAGCCAAGACAGCGGGGTTAGCGGGAGAATGTCCTACGAGCAGTACTTC.

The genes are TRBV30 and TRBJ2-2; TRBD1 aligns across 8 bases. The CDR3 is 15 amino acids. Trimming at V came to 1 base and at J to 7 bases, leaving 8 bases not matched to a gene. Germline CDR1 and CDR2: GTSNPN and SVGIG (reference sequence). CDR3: CAWSATGGIGGELFF. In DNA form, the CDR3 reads TGTGCCTGGAGTGCTACAGGGGGAATAGGCGGGGAGCTGTTTTTT. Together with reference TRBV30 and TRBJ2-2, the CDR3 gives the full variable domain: SQTIHQWPATLVQPVGSPLSLECTVEGTSNPNLYWYRQAAGRGLQLLFYSVGIGQISSEVPQNLSASRPQDRQFILSSKKLLLSDSGFYLCAWSATGGIGGELFFGEGSRLTVL.

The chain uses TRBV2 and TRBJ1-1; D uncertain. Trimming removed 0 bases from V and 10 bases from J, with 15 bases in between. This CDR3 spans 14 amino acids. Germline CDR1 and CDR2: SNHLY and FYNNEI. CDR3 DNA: TGTGCCAGCAGTGAAGCAATGGTTCCGAATATAGCTTTCTTT. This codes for CASSEAMVPNIAFF.

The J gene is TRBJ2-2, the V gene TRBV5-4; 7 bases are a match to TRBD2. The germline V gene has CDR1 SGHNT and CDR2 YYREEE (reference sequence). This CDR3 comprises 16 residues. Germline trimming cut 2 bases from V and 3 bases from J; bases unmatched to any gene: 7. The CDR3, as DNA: TGTGCCAGCAGCTTCGGGTCGGGAGGCCACACCGGGGAGCTGTTTTTT. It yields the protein CASSFGSGGHTGELFF.

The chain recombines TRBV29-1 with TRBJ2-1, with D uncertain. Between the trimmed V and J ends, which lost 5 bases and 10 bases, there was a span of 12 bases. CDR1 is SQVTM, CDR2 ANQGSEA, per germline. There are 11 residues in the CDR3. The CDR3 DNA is TGCAGCGTTCGAGCCCGGACCGAGCAGTTCTTC. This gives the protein CSVRARTEQFF.

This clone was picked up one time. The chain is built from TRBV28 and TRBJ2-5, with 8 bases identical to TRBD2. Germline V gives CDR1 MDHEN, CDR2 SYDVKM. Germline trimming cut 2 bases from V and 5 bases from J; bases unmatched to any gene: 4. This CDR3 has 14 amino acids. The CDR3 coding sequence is TGTGCCAGCAGTTTACTGGCGGGAGGTGAGACCCAGTACTTC. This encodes CASSLLAGGETQYF.

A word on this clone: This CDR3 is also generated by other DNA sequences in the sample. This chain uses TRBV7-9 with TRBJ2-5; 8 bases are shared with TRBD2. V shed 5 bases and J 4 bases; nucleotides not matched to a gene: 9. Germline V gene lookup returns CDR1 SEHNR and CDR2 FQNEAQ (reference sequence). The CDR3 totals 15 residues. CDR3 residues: CASSGAGGRIETQYF. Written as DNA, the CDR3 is TGTGCCAGCAGCGGGGCGGGAGGCCGGATAGAGACCCAGTACTTC.

The CDR3 region is CASKTEASRQETQYF. The DNA for the CDR3 is TGTGCCAGCAAGACTGAGGCTAGCAGACAAGAGACCCAGTACTTC. The J gene is TRBJ2-5, the V gene TRBV2, with D perhaps TRBD2 (5 bases). The V gene lost 7 bases and the J gene lost 2 bases, with 17 bases spanning the gap. There are 15 residues in the CDR3. Per germline, CDR1 SNHLY and CDR2 FYNNEI.

Written as DNA, the CDR3 is TGTGCCAGCAGTTTATCTCCCGGGGATAGCAATCAGCCCCAGCATTTT. This codes for CASSLSPGDSNQPQHF. The chain is built from TRBV27 and TRBJ1-5, with D uncertain. This CDR3 spans 16 amino acids. Trimming removed 0 bases from V and 0 bases from J, with 9 bases in between. Germline CDR1 MNHEY, CDR2 SMNVEV (reference sequence).

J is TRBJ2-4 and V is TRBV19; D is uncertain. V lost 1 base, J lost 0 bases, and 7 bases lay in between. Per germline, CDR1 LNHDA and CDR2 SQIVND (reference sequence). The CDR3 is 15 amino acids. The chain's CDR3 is CASSIGALAKNIQYF. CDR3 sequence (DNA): TGTGCCAGTAGTATAGGGGCCCTAGCCAAAAACATTCAGTACTTC.

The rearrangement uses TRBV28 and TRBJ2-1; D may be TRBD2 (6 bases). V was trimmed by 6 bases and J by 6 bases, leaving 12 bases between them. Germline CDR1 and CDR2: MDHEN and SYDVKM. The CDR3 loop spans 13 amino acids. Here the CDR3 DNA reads TGTGCCAGCAGCCCGGACTATTCCAATGAGCAGTTCTTC. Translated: CASSPDYSNEQFF.

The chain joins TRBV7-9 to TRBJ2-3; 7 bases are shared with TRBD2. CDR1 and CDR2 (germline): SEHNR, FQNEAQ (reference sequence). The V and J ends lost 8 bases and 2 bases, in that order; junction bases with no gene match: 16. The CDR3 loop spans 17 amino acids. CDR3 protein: CASVPWGRDYLTDTQYF. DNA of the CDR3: TGTGCCAGCGTCCCATGGGGTCGGGACTACCTCACAGATACGCAGTATTTT.

CDR3 sequence (DNA): TGTGCCAGTAGCTCCAATGGCGGAGGGGAGCAGTACTTC. Its translation: CASSSNGGGEQYF. The chain has TRBV19 and TRBJ2-7, with a possible D match to TRBD2 (6 bases). CDR3 length: 13 residues. Germline loops: CDR1 LNHDA, CDR2 SQIVND (reference sequence). Trimming stripped 6 bases from V and 7 bases from J, with 16 bases between.

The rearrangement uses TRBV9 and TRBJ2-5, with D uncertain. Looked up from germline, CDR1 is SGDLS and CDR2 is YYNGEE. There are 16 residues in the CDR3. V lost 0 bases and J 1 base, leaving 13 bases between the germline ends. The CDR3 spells CASSVATGLSQETQYF. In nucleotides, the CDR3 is TGTGCCAGCAGCGTAGCTACCGGCCTAAGCCAAGAGACCCAGTACTTC.

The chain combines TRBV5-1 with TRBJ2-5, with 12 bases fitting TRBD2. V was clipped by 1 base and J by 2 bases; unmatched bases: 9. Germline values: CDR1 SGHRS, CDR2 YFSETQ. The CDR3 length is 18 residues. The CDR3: CASSLSAHGLAGQETQYF. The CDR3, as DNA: TGCGCCAGCAGCTTGTCGGCCCACGGACTAGCGGGGCAAGAGACCCAGTACTTC.

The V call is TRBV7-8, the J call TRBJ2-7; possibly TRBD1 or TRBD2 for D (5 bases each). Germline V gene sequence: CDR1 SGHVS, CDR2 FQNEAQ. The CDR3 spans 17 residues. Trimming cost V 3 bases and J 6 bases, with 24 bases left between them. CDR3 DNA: TGTGCCAGCAGCTTGGGGGTAGAGGGTCCCGGGGCCTCCGAGCAGTACTTC. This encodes CASSLGVEGPGASEQYF.

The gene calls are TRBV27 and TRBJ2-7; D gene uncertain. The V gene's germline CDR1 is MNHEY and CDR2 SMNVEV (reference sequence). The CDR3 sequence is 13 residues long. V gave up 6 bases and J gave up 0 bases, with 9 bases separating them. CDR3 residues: CASRTFSSYEQYF. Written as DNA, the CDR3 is TGTGCCAGCAGAACCTTTAGCTCCTACGAGCAGTACTTC.

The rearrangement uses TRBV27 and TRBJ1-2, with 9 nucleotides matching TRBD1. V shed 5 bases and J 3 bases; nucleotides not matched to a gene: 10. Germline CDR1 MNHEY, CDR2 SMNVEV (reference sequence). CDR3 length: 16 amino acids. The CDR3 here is CASSQGQGLHYYGYTF. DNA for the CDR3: TGTGCCAGCAGTCAAGGACAGGGGCTACATTACTATGGCTACACCTTC.